The 19 T cell receptor beta chains in this list originate from one sample, sequenced in a study of regulatory T cells in long-lasting Graves disease (dated by TCRdb to the early 2020s). The library was obtained by multiplex PCR. The run used an Illumina HiSeq 4000. CDR3 regions were amplified by Arm-PCR with iRepertoire HTBI primers to construct TCR beta libraries. TCRdb applied fastp at Q25 and MiXCR to the public reads, then kept only in-frame beta chains. Identical CDR3 proteins give one entry, which carries the most common genes and DNA. The sample table shows about 620,000 distinct CDR3 sequences, and 15% to 20% are seen once. Around 18% of the sample comes from the top ten. What the time point label conveys for this sample: newly diagnosed GD, antithyroid drugs for less than 3 months. RNA was extracted from PBMCs in TRIzol for both TCR sequencing and RNA sequencing. These data were likewise used in another study, on T cells in Graves' hyperthyroidism and ophthalmopathy.

Source: peripheral blood mononuclear cells (PBMCs), taken at new diagnosis, from a patient treated with antithyroid drugs. These receptor sequences come from a woman in her twenties or thirties with Graves disease. Donor details come from another sample of the same person, matched by shared clones.

At least ten counts were recorded for this clonotype. The gene calls are TRBV28 and TRBJ1-2; D perhaps matches TRBD1 (6 bases). This CDR3 contains 18 residues. The germline V and J ends were trimmed by 2 bases and 5 bases, with 24 bases remaining between them. CDR1 and CDR2 (germline): MDHEN, SYDVKM. The CDR3 DNA follows: TGTGCCAGCAGTTTAGGCGGCAGGGGCATACTAACAGGGTATGGCTACACCTTC. Translation gives CASSLGGRGILTGYGYTF.

Ten or more counts support this clonotype. The chain has TRBV2 and TRBJ1-2; D ambiguous. V was trimmed by 6 bases and J by 2 bases, leaving 13 bases between them. Per germline, CDR1 SNHLY and CDR2 FYNNEI. This CDR3 is built from 14 residues. The CDR3 protein is CASSSQSQNYGYTF. The DNA of the CDR3 is TGTGCCAGCAGCTCTCAAAGTCAGAACTATGGCTACACCTTC.

This clonotype came up many times. The rearrangement links TRBV7-9 to TRBJ1-6, with 10 bases aligning to TRBD1. The CDR3 has 15 residues. The J segment lost 7 bases and the V segment lost 4 bases, leaving 4 bases of the junction unmatched. Germline-derived CDR1 and CDR2 are SEHNR and FQNEAQ (reference sequence). The CDR3 here is CASSSPGQGNSPLHF. The CDR3 DNA reads as TGTGCCAGCAGCTCGCCGGGACAGGGGAATTCACCCCTCCACTTT.

This clonotype was recorded many times. The genes are TRBV5-6 and TRBJ2-7; no definite D call. CDR1 is SGHDT, CDR2 YYEEEE, per germline. This CDR3 has 13 amino acids. Trimming cost V 4 bases and J 5 bases, with 13 bases left between them. CDR3 region: CASSELLTHEQYF. The CDR3 DNA sequence: TGTGCCAGCAGCGAGTTACTAACCCACGAGCAGTACTTC. Together with reference TRBV5-6 and TRBJ2-7, the CDR3 gives the full variable domain: DAGVTQSPTHLIKTRGQQVTLRCSPKSGHDTVSWYQQALGQGPQFIFQYYEEEERQRGNFPDRFSGHQFPNYSSELNVNALLLGDSALYLCASSELLTHEQYFGPGTRLTVT.

J is TRBJ1-5 and V is TRBV10-3; the match to TRBD1 covers 8 bases. The CDR3 extends over 15 amino acids. Trimming at V came to 5 bases and at J to 2 bases, leaving 5 bases not matched to a gene. Germline V gene data show CDR1 as ENHRY and CDR2 as SYGVKD. The DNA for the CDR3 is TGTGCCATCAGTCCGGACAGGGATGGCAATCAGCCCCAGCATTTT. This sequence encodes CAISPDRDGNQPQHF.

This clonotype was recorded many times. V is TRBV20-1 and J is TRBJ2-4; no definite D call. V lost 4 bases and J lost 0, with 16 bases in between. CDR1 DFQATT and CDR2 SNEGSKA come from the germline V gene (reference sequence). This CDR3 contains 16 residues. The CDR3 sequence: CSATFPPAVAKNIQYF. CDR3 DNA: TGCAGTGCTACATTCCCCCCGGCGGTAGCCAAAAACATTCAGTACTTC.

This clonotype has a handful of counts. The chain couples TRBV24-1 to TRBJ2-1; possibly TRBD1 for D (5 bases). V dropped 5 bases and J dropped 0 bases, with 13 bases sitting between them. The V gene's germline CDR1 is KGHDR and CDR2 SFDVKD. CDR3 length equals 16 residues. CDR3 sequence (DNA): TGTGCCACCAGTGTAACAGGCTCAAGCTCCTACAATGAGCAGTTCTTC. Translation gives CATSVTGSSSYNEQFF.

The chain employs TRBV20-1 and TRBJ2-7; 11 bases fit TRBD2. V trimming: 2 bases; J trimming: 0 bases; junction bases outside the gene matches: 3. The CDR3 is made up of 15 amino acids. The germline gives CDR1 DFQATT, CDR2 SNEGSKA (reference sequence). This chain's CDR3 is CSARPGTSGSYEQYF. The CDR3 DNA follows: TGCAGTGCTAGACCCGGGACTAGCGGCTCCTACGAGCAGTACTTC.

This clonotype came up many times. J is TRBJ2-1 and V is TRBV27; TRBD2 aligns across 7 bases. The CDR3 totals 14 residues. Germline values: CDR1 MNHEY, CDR2 SMNVEV (reference sequence). J gave up 4 bases and V 8 bases, and 8 bases lay outside the gene matches. The CDR3 here is CASGTRGGYNEQFF. The CDR3 DNA is TGTGCCAGCGGTACGAGGGGAGGGTACAATGAGCAGTTCTTC.

The rearrangement links TRBV7-9 to TRBJ2-2, with 8 bases that match TRBD1. Germline loops: CDR1 SEHNR, CDR2 FQNEAQ (reference sequence). The ends lost 5 bases at V and 9 bases at J; junction bases unmatched: 14. There are 16 residues in the CDR3. The CDR3 protein is CASSQYLDREARELFF. Written as DNA, the CDR3 is TGTGCCAGCAGCCAGTACTTGGACAGGGAGGCCAGGGAGCTGTTTTTT.

This clonotype appeared many times. The chain joins TRBV2 to TRBJ1-3; the D is unclear. This CDR3 is 16 amino acids long. The ends were cut back, 3 bases at V and 0 bases at J, with 12 bases in the middle. Germline V gene lookup returns CDR1 SNHLY and CDR2 FYNNEI. The CDR3 region is CASSEGVDGSGNTIYF. Written as DNA, the CDR3 is TGTGCCAGCAGTGAGGGAGTAGACGGCTCTGGAAACACCATATATTTT.

This clonotype came up many times. This chain joins TRBV6-2 or TRBV6-3 and TRBJ2-3, with D possibly TRBD2 on 6 matching bases. V lost 9 bases, J lost 5 bases, and 27 bases lay in between. This CDR3 has 17 amino acids. Germline values: CDR1 MNHEY, CDR2 SVGEGT. CDR3 nucleotides: TGTGCCAGTGGAACCCCGAGGCAGCTCGCCGGGGGAGATACGCAGTATTTT. Amino acid sequence: CASGTPRQLAGGDTQYF.

The sample holds many counts of this clonotype. V and J are TRBV7-2 and TRBJ1-1; TRBD1 matches 10 bases. In germline, CDR1 is SGHTA, CDR2 FQGNSA. V lost 4 bases, J lost 8 bases, and 7 bases stayed unmatched. The CDR3 sequence is 14 residues long. The CDR3 here is CASSSVPGQGEAFF. CDR3 nucleotides: TGTGCCAGCAGCTCAGTCCCGGGACAGGGGGAAGCTTTCTTT.

This chain joins TRBV6-1 and TRBJ1-1; 7 nucleotides agree with TRBD1. This CDR3 contains 14 residues. Germline CDR1 and CDR2: MNHNS and SASEGT. The J segment lost 4 bases and the V segment lost 6 bases, leaving 8 bases of the junction unmatched. CDR3 residues: CASRDYRGATEAFF. CDR3 bases: TGTGCCAGCAGGGACTACAGGGGTGCCACTGAAGCTTTCTTT.

This clonotype appeared many times. The chain is built from TRBV2 and TRBJ2-2; D call uncertain. V was trimmed by 1 base and J by 4 bases, leaving 4 bases between them. From germline, CDR1 is SNHLY and CDR2 FYNNEI. This CDR3 spans 13 amino acids. This chain's CDR3 is CASSEESTGELFF. The CDR3 nucleotides are TGTGCCAGCAGTGAAGAGTCCACCGGGGAGCTGTTTTTT.

This clonotype turned up a few times. A read error may account for a junction end that differs from germline. CDR3 amino acids: CATSLRGGNTEASF. CDR3 nucleotide sequence: TGTGCCACCAGCCTGAGGGGAGGGAACACTGAAGCTTCCTTT. V is TRBV15 and J is TRBJ1-1, with TRBD1 as a possible D gene (5 bases). The CDR3 runs to 14 residues. Germline values: CDR1 LNHNV, CDR2 YYDKDF (reference sequence).

This clonotype occurred a few times. The chain combines TRBV27 with TRBJ2-7; 11 nucleotides align to TRBD2. Unmatched junction bases numbered 11, after V lost 3 bases and J lost 1 base. The CDR3 length is 18 residues. Per the germline V gene, CDR1 is MNHEY and CDR2 is SMNVEV (reference sequence). The CDR3 here is CASSFRWASGGQSYEQYF. CDR3 in DNA: TGTGCCAGCAGTTTCCGATGGGCTAGCGGGGGGCAGTCCTACGAGCAGTACTTC.

This clonotype was observed a few times. V gene TRBV3-1 combines with J gene TRBJ1-5; D ambiguous. The V end lost 3 bases, the J end lost 3 bases, and 6 bases lay between the germline ends. There are 13 residues in the CDR3. Germline lookup yields CDR1 LGHDT and CDR2 YNNKEL (reference sequence). The CDR3 spells CASSQVDNQPQHF. In DNA, the CDR3 is TGTGCCAGCAGCCAGGTGGACAATCAGCCCCAGCATTTT.

The chain has TRBV7-9 and TRBJ2-7; no clear D gene. Per the germline V gene, CDR1 is SEHNR and CDR2 is FQNEAQ (reference sequence). CDR3 length equals 13 residues. V was clipped by 5 bases and J by 6 bases, with 14 bases between them. CDR3 loop: CASSREPKTEQYF. The DNA for the CDR3 is TGTGCCAGCAGCCGTGAGCCCAAGACCGAGCAGTACTTC.